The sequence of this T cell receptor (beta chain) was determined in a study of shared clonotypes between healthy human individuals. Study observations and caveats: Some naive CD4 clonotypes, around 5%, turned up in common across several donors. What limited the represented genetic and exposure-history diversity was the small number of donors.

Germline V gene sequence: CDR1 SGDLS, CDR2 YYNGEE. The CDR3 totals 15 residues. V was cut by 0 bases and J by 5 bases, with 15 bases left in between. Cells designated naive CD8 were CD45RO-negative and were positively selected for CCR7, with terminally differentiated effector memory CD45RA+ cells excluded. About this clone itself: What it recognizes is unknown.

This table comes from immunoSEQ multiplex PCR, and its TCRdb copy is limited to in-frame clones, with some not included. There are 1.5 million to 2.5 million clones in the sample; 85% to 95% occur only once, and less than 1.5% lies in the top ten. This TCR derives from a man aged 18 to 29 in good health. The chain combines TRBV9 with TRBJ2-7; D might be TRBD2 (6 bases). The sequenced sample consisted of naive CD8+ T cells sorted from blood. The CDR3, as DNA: TGTGCCAGCAGCGTAGACGGGAGCGTCCCCGACGAGCAGTACTTC. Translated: CASSVDGSVPDEQYF. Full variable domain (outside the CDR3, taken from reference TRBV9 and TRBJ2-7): DSGVTQTPKHLITATGQRVTLRCSPRSGDLSVYWYQQSLDQGLQFLIQYYNGEERAKGNILERFSAQQFPDLHSELNLSSLELGDSALYFCASSVDGSVPDEQYFGPGTRLTVT.